This TCR beta chain appears in the sequencing data of a study of blood T cell repertoires in COVID-19. This CDR3 is 14 amino acids long. Germline V gene data show CDR1 as LNHDA and CDR2 as SQIVND (reference sequence). V was trimmed by 3 bases and J by 6 bases, leaving 14 bases between them. Profiling relied on immunoSEQ multiplex PCR, and the TCRdb table lists in-frame clones only, not all of them. The sample records 200,000 to 250,000 clones, 86% being singletons. Clinical histories supplied by participants themselves formed the basis of cohort assignment. This TCR was recovered from a woman aged 40 to 50 with acute COVID-19. The chain employs TRBV19 and TRBJ1-2, with TRBD1 as a possible D gene (6 bases). Sequencing was carried out using PBMCs or T cells enriched from blood (not recorded which). CDR3: CASSMMSRGNGYTF. The CDR3 DNA reads as TGTGCCAGTAGTATGATGAGCAGGGGTAATGGCTACACCTTC.